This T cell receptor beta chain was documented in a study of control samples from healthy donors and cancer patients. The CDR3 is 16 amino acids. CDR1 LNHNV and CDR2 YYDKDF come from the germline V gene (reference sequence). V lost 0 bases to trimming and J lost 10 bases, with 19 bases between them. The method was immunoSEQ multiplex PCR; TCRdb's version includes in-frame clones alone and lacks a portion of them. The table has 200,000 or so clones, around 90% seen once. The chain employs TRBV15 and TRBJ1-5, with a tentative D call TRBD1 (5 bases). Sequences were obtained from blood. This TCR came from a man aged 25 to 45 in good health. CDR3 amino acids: CATSRDSGTVRTPQHF. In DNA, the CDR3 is TGTGCCACCAGCAGAGATTCCGGGACGGTGAGAACTCCCCAGCATTTT.